This TCR beta chain originates from a study of blood T cell repertoires in COVID-19. Study overall: From T cells, B-cell-depleted T cells, or PBMCs came the material, which was cDNA or gDNA.

Self-reported history from a screening survey and questionnaire set each donor's cohort. Two negative PCRs, clearance, or symptom resolution had been documented for recovered Cohort 3 donors. J gave up 2 bases and V 4 bases, and 4 bases lay outside the gene matches. The CDR3 loop spans 14 amino acids. The germline V gene has CDR1 MNHEY and CDR2 SVGEGT. Per the original data handling: By means of reference gene primer amplification, nucleated cell counts were estimated. Only in-frame clones appear in the TCRdb table, and some are missing; sequencing was by immunoSEQ multiplex PCR. V, J and clone size are those of that table, while D and trimming were read from the DNA. The table includes more than 200,000 clones, around 80% detected once.

The sequence was collected from a man aged 55 to 69 who had recovered from COVID-19. The rearrangement links TRBV6-2 or TRBV6-3 to TRBJ1-2; 7 nucleotides align to TRBD1. Input material: PBMCs or T cells enriched from blood (not recorded which). The chain's CDR3 is CASSLTGQNYGYTF. DNA for the CDR3: TGTGCCAGCAGTTTGACGGGACAGAACTATGGCTACACCTTC.